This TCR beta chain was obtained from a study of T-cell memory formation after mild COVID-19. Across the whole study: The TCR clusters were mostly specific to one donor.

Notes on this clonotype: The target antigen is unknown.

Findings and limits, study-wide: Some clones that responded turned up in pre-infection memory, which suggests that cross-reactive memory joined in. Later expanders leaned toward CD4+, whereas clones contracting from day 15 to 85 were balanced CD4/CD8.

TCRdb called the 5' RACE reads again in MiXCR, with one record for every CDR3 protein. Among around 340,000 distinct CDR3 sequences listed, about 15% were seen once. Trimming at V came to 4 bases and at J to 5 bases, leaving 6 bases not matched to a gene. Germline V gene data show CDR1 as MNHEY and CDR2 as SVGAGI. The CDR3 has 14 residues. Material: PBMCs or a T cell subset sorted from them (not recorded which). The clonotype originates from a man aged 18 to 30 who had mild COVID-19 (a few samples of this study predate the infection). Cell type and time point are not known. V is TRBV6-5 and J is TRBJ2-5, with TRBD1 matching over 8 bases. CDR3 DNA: TGTGCCAGCAGTTGGACAGGGCGGACGGAGACCCAGTACTTC. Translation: CASSWTGRTETQYF.